These 12 T cell receptor beta chains were all obtained from the same sample, sequenced in a study of blood T cell repertoires in COVID-19. Clones were read by immunoSEQ multiplex PCR, and TCRdb kept only the in-frame ones, dropping some. The table records under 250,000 clones, approximately 91% of them present only once. The sample taken for sequencing was peripheral blood. These TCRs come from a man between 60 and 75 years old who had recovered from COVID-19.

The chain is built from TRBV18 and TRBJ2-7; 8 bases are a match to TRBD1. Germline assignment: CDR1 KGHSH and CDR2 LQKENI. Germline trimming cut 4 bases from V and 4 bases from J; bases unmatched to any gene: 9. The CDR3 has 15 residues. CDR3 nucleotides: TGTGCCAGCTCACTTCAGGGGGCAGGCATATACGAGCAGTACTTC. Its protein is CASSLQGAGIYEQYF.

The chain couples TRBV6-2 or TRBV6-3 to TRBJ1-5, with D possibly matching TRBD1 (6 bases). The germline V gene encodes CDR1 MNHEY and CDR2 SVGEGT. The CDR3 spans 19 residues. V lost 2 bases and J 0 bases, leaving 20 bases between the germline ends. This CDR3 reads CASSYVPGGTTYSNQPQHF. The CDR3 region has the DNA TGTGCCAGCAGTTACGTCCCGGGGGGGACAACCTATAGCAATCAGCCCCAGCATTTT.

The CDR3 spells CASSSQSGPDTQYF. The CDR3, as DNA: TGTGCCAGCAGCTCCCAGAGTGGGCCAGATACGCAGTATTTT. The gene calls are TRBV7-2 and TRBJ2-3, with D unclear. CDR3 size: 14 residues. V was trimmed by 4 bases and J by 4 bases, leaving 12 bases between them. The V gene's germline CDR1 is SGHTA and CDR2 FQGNSA. The entire variable domain, with the rest obtained from reference TRBV7-2 and TRBJ2-3, is as follows: GAGVSQSPSNKVTEKGKDVELRCDPISGHTALYWYRQSLGQGLEFLIYFQGNSAPDKSGLPSDRFSAERTGGSVSTLTIQRTQQEDSAVYLCASSSQSGPDTQYFGPGTRLTVL.

V gene TRBV4-1 combines with J gene TRBJ2-6, with D hard to call. Germline values: CDR1 MGHRA, CDR2 YSYEKL. Trimming cost V 3 bases and J 4 bases, with 16 bases left between them. The CDR3 is 17 residues long. The CDR3 region has the DNA TGCGCCAGCAGCCACCTGCCCCCCGAGAGGGGGGCCAACGTCCTGACTTTC. Amino acids: CASSHLPPERGANVLTF.

This sequence joins TRBV28 and TRBJ2-3; maybe TRBD1 (5 bases). Trimming shortened V by 6 bases and J by 2 bases, and 9 bases separated the two germline ends. Germline CDR1 MDHEN, CDR2 SYDVKM. The CDR3 extends over 13 amino acids. The CDR3 here is CASRRGSTDTQYF. In nucleotides, the CDR3 is TGTGCCAGCAGAAGGGGCTCCACAGATACGCAGTATTTT.

The chain carries TRBV5-1 and TRBJ2-5; 9 bases agree with TRBD1. V was clipped by 3 bases and J by 2 bases; unmatched bases: 5. CDR1 and CDR2 (germline): SGHRS, YFSETQ. The length of the CDR3 is 15 residues. In nucleotides, the CDR3 is TGCGCCAGCAGCTCCGGGACAGGGTTTCAAGAGACCCAGTACTTC. Its protein product is CASSSGTGFQETQYF.

This clone was seen just once. The V gene is TRBV28, the J gene TRBJ1-2, with TRBD1 matching 9 bases. There are 14 residues in the CDR3. In germline, CDR1 is MDHEN, CDR2 SYDVKM. Trimming at V came to 6 bases and at J to 4 bases, leaving 6 bases not matched to a gene. CDR3 sequence: CASRPGQGFYGYTF. The CDR3 DNA follows: TGTGCCAGCAGGCCGGGACAGGGTTTCTATGGCTACACCTTC.

This rearrangement joins TRBV29-1 to TRBJ2-4; D is perhaps TRBD1 (6 bases). Germline V lookup: CDR1 SQVTM, CDR2 ANQGSEA. Deletions cut 6 bases from V and 0 bases from J, with 12 bases between. The CDR3 is 14 amino acids. This CDR3 is CSVQGTLAKNIQYF. CDR3 bases: TGCAGCGTCCAGGGGACCCTAGCCAAAAACATTCAGTACTTC.

The chain carries TRBV12-3 or TRBV12-4 and TRBJ1-1; tentative D call: TRBD1 (6 bases). The CDR3 runs 12 residues. Between the trimmed V and J ends, which lost 6 bases and 3 bases, there was a span of 8 bases. DNA for the CDR3: TGTGCCAGCAGCACAGGGTACACTGAAGCTTTCTTT. It translates to CASSTGYTEAFF.

This chain uses TRBV4-1 with TRBJ2-7; 8 positions agree with TRBD1. This CDR3 is 13 amino acids long. Trimming cost V 4 bases and J 5 bases; bases outside gene matches: 4. In germline, CDR1 is MGHRA, CDR2 YSYEKL. In DNA form, the CDR3 reads TGCGCCAGCAGCCGGACAGGGCGAGACGAGCAGTACTTC. This gives the protein CASSRTGRDEQYF.

This clone has a single count. This sequence joins TRBV3-1 (or the pseudogene TRBV3-2) and TRBJ2-3; D may be TRBD2 (5 bases). The CDR3 is 13 amino acids. Germline V gene data show CDR1 as LGHDT and CDR2 as YNNKEL (reference sequence). Trimming removed 3 bases at V and 6 bases at J, with 10 bases between. In nucleotides, the CDR3 is TGTGCCAGCAGCCACGACCGAGGGGATACGCAGTATTTT. Its translation: CASSHDRGDTQYF.

The J gene is TRBJ2-7, the V gene TRBV7-2, with 8 nucleotides matching TRBD2. Germline CDR1 reads SGHTA; CDR2 reads FQGNSA. The CDR3 totals 15 residues. The trim removed 4 bases at V and 2 bases at J, leaving 7 bases unmatched. DNA of the CDR3: TGTGCCAGCAGCTACGCGGGGGGTTTCACCTACGAGCAGTACTTC. Its translation: CASSYAGGFTYEQYF.